These 30 T cell receptor beta chains came from one sample sequenced in a study of CD8 T cells in ankylosing spondylitis. TCRdb ran MiXCR on the 5' RACE reads and lists one entry per CDR3 protein. The sample contains some 130,000 distinct CDR3 sequences, about 13% of which appear only once. Source material: blood, either unsorted or a sorted T cell fraction (not recorded which). The receptors here all came from a female donor with ankylosing spondylitis or in good health (not recorded which).

This clonotype has ten or more counts. The chain has TRBV7-2 and TRBJ1-5; the D gene is possibly TRBD1 (5 bases). Trimming took 3 bases from V and 2 from J, leaving 14 bases between them. This CDR3 has 16 residues. Germline-derived CDR1 and CDR2 are SGHTA and FQGNSA. In DNA form, the CDR3 reads TGTGCCAGCAGCTTCCGAGGGACTTGGGGCAATCAGCCCCAGCATTTT. Translated: CASSFRGTWGNQPQHF.

The chain couples TRBV20-1 to TRBJ2-7, with 9 bases lining up with TRBD2. With V trimmed by 6 bases and J by 5 bases, 8 bases remained unmatched. Germline CDR1 and CDR2: DFQATT and SNEGSKA (reference sequence). The CDR3 consists of 13 residues. CDR3 loop: CSAAGGGLNEQYF. The DNA for the CDR3 is TGCAGTGCCGCGGGGGGGGGCCTCAACGAGCAGTACTTC.

Regarding this clonotype: A clone one base away is much larger, so this may be a read error. The chain couples TRBV11-2 to TRBJ2-5; D is uncertain. The CDR3 loop spans 15 amino acids. Germline V CDR1 and CDR2: SGHAT, FQNNGV. This CDR3 reads CASSHRPKNQDTQYF. The DNA of the CDR3 is TGTGCCAGCAGCCACAGACCGAAGAACCAAGACACCCAGTACTTC. The whole variable domain, filled in from reference TRBV11-2 and TRBJ2-5, reads EAGVAQSPRYKIIEKRQSVAFWCNPISGHATLYWYQQILGQGPKLLIQFQNNGVVDDSQLPKDRFSAERLKGVDSTLKIQPAKLEDSAVYLCASSHRPKNQDTQYFGPGTRLLVL.

This clonotype has more than one count but fewer than ten. For the CDR3, the DNA is TGTGCCAGTAGTCCTTCGGGCCTGATGAACACTGAAGCTTTCTTT. This sequence encodes CASSPSGLMNTEAFF. The V gene is TRBV19, the J gene TRBJ1-1; no reliable D call. This CDR3 comprises 15 residues. V lost 5 bases to trimming and J lost 0 bases, with 13 bases between them. CDR1 is LNHDA, CDR2 SQIVND, per germline (reference sequence).

J is TRBJ2-7 and V is TRBV6-1, with 8 positions matching TRBD2. V was clipped by 8 bases and J by 2 bases; unmatched bases: 11. The CDR3 contains 15 residues. Germline V lookup: CDR1 MNHNS, CDR2 SASEGT. CDR3 loop: CASRGGGSGTYEQYF. The DNA for the CDR3 is TGTGCCAGCCGGGGGGGTGGGAGTGGAACCTACGAGCAGTACTTC.

This clonotype showed up just a few times. The V and J genes are TRBV12-3 or TRBV12-4 and TRBJ2-1; TRBD2 agrees at 12 bases. The J segment lost 6 bases and the V segment lost 5 bases, leaving 5 bases of the junction unmatched. The CDR3 covers 15 residues. CDR3 in amino acids: CASSQTSGRTNEQFF. For the CDR3, the DNA is TGTGCCAGCAGTCAGACTAGCGGGAGAACCAATGAGCAGTTCTTC.

This clonotype occurred many times. The CDR3 reads CASSLQDRVGELFF. CDR3 coding DNA: TGCGCCAGCAGCCTGCAGGACAGGGTCGGGGAGCTGTTTTTT. The genes are TRBV5-1 and TRBJ2-2; 8 nucleotides match TRBD1. This CDR3 region has 14 residues. Germline V CDR1 and CDR2: SGHRS, YFSETQ. Losses at the gene ends were 4 bases for V and 7 bases for J; bases not matched to a gene: 6. The full variable domain, completed using reference TRBV5-1 and TRBJ2-2, is KAGVTQTPRYLIKTRGQQVTLSCSPISGHRSVSWYQQTPGQGLQFLFEYFSETQRNKGNFPGRFSGRQFSNSRSEMNVSTLELGDSALYLCASSLQDRVGELFFGEGSRLTVL.

This clonotype has only a few counts. The rearrangement links TRBV5-1 to TRBJ2-1; 7 nucleotides align to TRBD1. J was trimmed by 9 bases and V by 5 bases; bases with no gene match: 11. Germline-derived CDR1 and CDR2 are SGHRS and YFSETQ. The length of the CDR3 is 14 residues. The chain's CDR3 is CASRLMTGSGEQFF. As DNA, the CDR3 is TGCGCCAGCAGACTGATGACAGGGAGTGGTGAGCAGTTCTTC.

With respect to this clonotype: A much larger clone sits a single nucleotide away, making a read error possible. V and J are TRBV29-1 and TRBJ1-1; possible D gene TRBD1, 5 bases. The germline V and J ends were trimmed by 7 bases and 3 bases, with 15 bases remaining between them. CDR1 and CDR2 from the germline V gene are SQVTM and ANQGSEA. The CDR3 runs to 13 residues. Here the CDR3 reads CSEWTYHDTEAFF. CDR3 in DNA: TGCAGCGAATGGACATACCACGACACTGAAGCTTTCTTT.

A note on this clonotype: The junction shows a germline mismatch at one end, possibly a read error. The chain has TRBV20-1 and TRBJ2-2, with TRBD2 matching over 13 bases. Germline CDR1 reads DFQATT; CDR2 reads SNEGSKA (reference sequence). This CDR3 region has 15 residues. CDR3 sequence (DNA): TGCAGTGCTCGAAGGACTAGCGGGAGCACCAGGGAGCTGTTTTTT. It encodes CSARRTSGSTRELFF.

This clonotype has at least ten counts. The chain has TRBV7-2 and TRBJ1-6; the match to TRBD1 covers 11 bases. The CDR3 consists of 16 residues. Trimming cost V 4 bases and J 7 bases; bases outside gene matches: 6. Looked up from germline, CDR1 is SGHTA and CDR2 is FQGNSA. The CDR3 here is CASSSRTGGRNSPLHF. In nucleotides, the CDR3 is TGTGCCAGCAGCTCAAGGACAGGGGGCAGGAATTCACCCCTCCACTTT.

This CDR3 is CASATGQANYGYTF. The CDR3 DNA follows: TGTGCCAGCGCCACGGGACAGGCCAACTATGGCTACACCTTC. V usage is TRBV12-3 or TRBV12-4 and J usage is TRBJ1-2, with 8 bases identical to TRBD1. With 8 bases clipped from V and 2 bases from J, the junction kept 7 bases outside the gene matches. This CDR3 spans 14 amino acids.

This clonotype has at least ten counts. The J gene is TRBJ2-1, the V gene TRBV11-2; 8 bases fit TRBD2. CDR1 SGHAT and CDR2 FQNNGV come from the germline V gene. V dropped 5 bases and J dropped 0; count of bases not matched to a gene: 3. The CDR3 is 15 residues long. The CDR3 nucleotides are TGTGCCAGCAGCGTTAGCGGGATCTCCTACAATGAGCAGTTCTTC. It specifies CASSVSGISYNEQFF.

This clonotype was detected a few times. The rearrangement links TRBV10-3 to TRBJ2-1; no reliable D call. CDR1 ENHRY and CDR2 SYGVKD come from the germline V gene. This CDR3 contains 14 residues. V was shortened by 6 bases and J by 0 bases, with 9 bases between the two germline ends. As DNA, the CDR3 is TGTGCCATCAGCGGTGGCGGCTCCTACAATGAGCAGTTCTTC. Its translation: CAISGGGSYNEQFF.

A note on this clonotype: A junction end diverges from the germline sequence, so it may reflect a read error. The V and J genes are TRBV12-3 or TRBV12-4 and TRBJ2-2; the match to TRBD1 covers 8 bases. This CDR3 region has 15 residues. This CDR3 is CASRITGGNTRELFF. The CDR3 DNA reads TGTGCCAGCAGAATAACAGGGGGGAACACCCGGGAGCTGTTTTTT.

Worth noting for this clonotype: A much bigger clone sits one base away, suggesting this may be a read error. The chain couples TRBV7-9 to TRBJ2-1, with D maybe TRBD1 (6 bases). The V gene's germline CDR1 is SEHNR and CDR2 FQNEAQ (reference sequence). There are 14 residues in the CDR3. DNA of the CDR3: TGTGCCAGCAGCTTATCTGCCGGGGACAATGCGCAGTTCTTC. This encodes CASSLSAGDNAQFF.

In its sample, this clonotype was seen many times. The gene calls are TRBV6-1 and TRBJ1-5; unclear D gene. The CDR3 totals 16 residues. V was clipped by 9 bases and J by 0 bases, with 18 bases between them. Per germline, CDR1 MNHNS and CDR2 SASEGT. In nucleotides, the CDR3 is TGTGCCAGTACCTATGACACAACAATTAGCAATCAGCCCCAGCATTTT. Its translation: CASTYDTTISNQPQHF.

Concerning this clonotype: One end of the junction does not line up with germline, which may come from a read error. V usage is TRBV6-5 and J usage is TRBJ2-7; 9 bases fit TRBD2. CDR1 and CDR2 (germline): MNHEY, SVGAGI. The CDR3 is made up of 16 amino acids. The CDR3 bases are TGTACCAGCAGTTCAACAGCGGGGGGATGGATAGGCGAGCAGTACTTC. This encodes CTSSSTAGGWIGEQYF.

This clonotype was found a few times. The V call is TRBV6-1, the J call TRBJ2-6; the D gene is possibly TRBD1 (5 bases). Trimming stripped 7 bases from V and 1 base from J, with 11 bases between. The CDR3 sequence is 15 residues long. The V gene's germline CDR1 is MNHNS and CDR2 SASEGT. CDR3 nucleotide sequence: TGTGCCAGCATCCCTCCAGGGTCTGGGGCCAACGTCCTGACTTTC. It encodes CASIPPGSGANVLTF.

J is TRBJ2-7 and V is TRBV5-5; maybe TRBD1 (5 bases). This CDR3 has 14 amino acids. The germline V gene has CDR1 SGHKS and CDR2 YYEKEE (reference sequence). The ends were cut back, 4 bases at V and 3 bases at J, with 14 bases in the middle. CDR3 sequence reads: CASSLQGSFYEQYF. DNA for the CDR3: TGTGCCAGCAGCCTCCAGGGCAGTTTCTACGAGCAGTACTTC.

About this clonotype itself: With a much larger clone just one base away, this may be a read error. The chain recombines TRBV7-2 with TRBJ2-7; D possibly corresponds to TRBD1 (6 bases). V dropped 2 bases and J dropped 12 bases, with 17 bases sitting between them. In germline, CDR1 is SGHTA, CDR2 FQGNSA. CDR3 length: 13 residues. This chain's CDR3 is CASSLHVQARGYF. In DNA, the CDR3 is TGTGCCAGCAGCTTACATGTGCAGGCCAGGGGGTACTTC.

Ten or more counts support this clonotype. The rearrangement uses TRBV20-1 and TRBJ1-3, with D perhaps matching TRBD1 (6 bases). The V end lost 3 bases, the J end lost 2 bases, and 14 bases lay between the germline ends. The CDR3 spans 15 residues. Looked up from germline, CDR1 is DFQATT and CDR2 is SNEGSKA (reference sequence). The CDR3 nucleotides read TGCAGTGCTAGGGGGGGCGGGTCTGCTGGAAACACCATATATTTT. Translation gives CSARGGGSAGNTIYF.

This clonotype was seen ten or more times. V and J are TRBV15 and TRBJ2-6, with no clear D. V was clipped by 0 bases and J by 2 bases, with 2 bases between them. The CDR3 sequence is 14 residues long. Looked up from germline, CDR1 is LNHNV and CDR2 is YYDKDF (reference sequence). The CDR3 protein is CATSREPGANVLTF. The CDR3 DNA follows: TGTGCCACCAGCAGAGAACCTGGGGCCAACGTCCTGACTTTC.

In this sample, this clonotype turned up many times. This chain uses TRBV10-3 with TRBJ1-1, with a possible D match to TRBD1 (6 bases). CDR1 is ENHRY, CDR2 SYGVKD, per germline. Trimming cost V 10 bases and J 1 base, with 16 bases left between them. The CDR3 is 14 residues long. This chain's CDR3 is CATERGAQNTEAFF. As DNA, the CDR3 is TGTGCCACGGAGCGGGGGGCGCAGAACACTGAAGCTTTCTTT.

V and J are TRBV15 and TRBJ1-1; D may be TRBD1 (6 bases). CDR1 is LNHNV, CDR2 YYDKDF, per germline (reference sequence). There are 11 residues in the CDR3. The V end was cut by 0 bases, the J end by 11 bases, with 7 bases between. The CDR3 loop reads CATSRDQGAFF. The CDR3 DNA reads as TGTGCCACCAGCAGAGACCAGGGGGCTTTCTTT.

The rearrangement links TRBV29-1 to TRBJ2-1; D ambiguous. The germline V and J ends were trimmed by 5 bases and 4 bases, with 6 bases remaining between them. The CDR3 extends over 11 amino acids. Germline values: CDR1 SQVTM, CDR2 ANQGSEA. Here the CDR3 reads CSVSGYNEQFF. CDR3 in DNA: TGCAGCGTTTCAGGTTACAATGAGCAGTTCTTC.

The J gene is TRBJ2-7, the V gene TRBV7-9; 9 bases map to TRBD2. Germline V gene lookup returns CDR1 SEHNR and CDR2 FQNEAQ (reference sequence). The CDR3 loop spans 13 amino acids. Trimming cost V 5 bases and J 6 bases; bases outside gene matches: 5. The CDR3 loop is CASSTGLAGEQYF. In nucleotides, the CDR3 is TGTGCCAGCAGCACGGGACTAGCTGGCGAGCAGTACTTC.

This clonotype has a handful of counts. The CDR3 sequence is CASSLVDRESETQYF. CDR3 nucleotide sequence: TGTGCCAGCAGCCTCGTGGACAGGGAGTCAGAGACCCAGTACTTC. V and J are TRBV12-3 or TRBV12-4 and TRBJ2-5, with 8 bases fitting TRBD1. This CDR3 is built from 15 residues. V dropped 6 bases and J dropped 4; count of bases not matched to a gene: 10.

The rearrangement links TRBV20-1 to TRBJ1-2, with D perhaps TRBD1 (6 bases). Trimming removed 7 bases from V and 1 base from J, with 13 bases in between. The germline V gene encodes CDR1 DFQATT and CDR2 SNEGSKA (reference sequence). The CDR3 spans 13 residues. As DNA, the CDR3 is TGCAGTGACGGACAGAGCTATAACTATGGCTACACCTTC. It codes for CSDGQSYNYGYTF.

This clonotype was recorded a few times. The gene calls are TRBV4-1 and TRBJ1-4; 7 bases match TRBD1. J gave up 7 bases and V 0 bases, and 8 bases lay outside the gene matches. CDR3 length equals 16 residues. The germline CDR1 and CDR2 sequences are MGHRA and YSYEKL. This chain's CDR3 is CASSQERAGGGEKLFF. In DNA form, the CDR3 reads TGCGCCAGCAGCCAAGAACGGGCAGGGGGAGGTGAAAAACTGTTTTTT.